This entry describes one TCR beta chain. The antigen is undetermined. The sample originates from a study of beta chain features in type 1 diabetes. Findings and limits, study-wide: Shorter TCRB CDR3s, moderately but significantly so, were found in Type 1 diabetes patients in all four CD4+ subsets.

The V gene lost 4 bases and the J gene lost 6 bases, with 12 bases spanning the gap. Looked up from germline, CDR1 is SGHVS and CDR2 is FNYEAQ. The CDR3 is 13 amino acids. Reverse transcribing all isolated RNA meant expressed TCRB transcripts were sequenced. Profiled with immunoSEQ multiplex PCR; TCRdb holds only in-frame clones, not every one. The sample gives about 650,000 clones, roughly 12% of which show up once; more than 0.1% is in the top ten. Each donor gave one heparinised blood draw averaging about 120 mL. Naive, central memory, regulatory and stem cell-like memory cells within the CD4+ compartment were sorted using CD45RO/CCR7/CD25/CD127/CD95/CD27. Populations obtained by sorting all exceeded 95% purity.

The sequencing input was naive CD4+ T cells from blood. The rearrangement uses TRBV7-6 and TRBJ1-2, with a weak D call TRBD1 (6 bases). The TCR was taken from a man aged 30 to 45 with type 1 diabetes. The CDR3: CASSSQTGDGYTF. The CDR3 DNA reads as TGTGCCAGCAGCTCCCAGACAGGCGATGGCTACACCTTC.